The clone carrying this T cell receptor beta chain was seen a handful of times. Its antigen is not known. Stated time point: patch test 3, about 24 weeks after DPC sensitization. Regarding treatment: therapeutic diphenylcyclopropenone sensitization with weekly scalp DPC. This specimen belongs to a study of human T cells and chemical hapten exposure. General observations from the study: Patch test score rose with PT1 expanded TCRs, significant at 8, 16, 32, not 4.

TCRdb redid the calling of the RACE reads with MiXCR, one entry per CDR3 protein. Of roughly 50,000 distinct CDR3 sequences listed, roughly 9.5% were seen once; the top ten hold approximately 15%. The sample was whole blood, taken in connection with sensitization to the hapten diphenylcyclopropenone (DPC). The receptor's source is a woman in her forties with alopecia areata. Some clones in this sample may be carry-over from other donors' samples.

CDR3 DNA sequence: TGTGCCAGCAGCTTGTTCACTGGGCAGCGGGGGGGCCCAAAGACCCAGTACTTC. Protein sequence: CASSLFTGQRGGPKTQYF. This rearrangement joins TRBV5-5 to TRBJ2-5; 10 positions match TRBD2. The CDR3 length is 18 residues. Germline-derived CDR1 and CDR2 are SGHKS and YYEKEE (reference sequence). V lost 1 base to trimming and J lost 6 bases; unmatched junction nucleotides: 15.